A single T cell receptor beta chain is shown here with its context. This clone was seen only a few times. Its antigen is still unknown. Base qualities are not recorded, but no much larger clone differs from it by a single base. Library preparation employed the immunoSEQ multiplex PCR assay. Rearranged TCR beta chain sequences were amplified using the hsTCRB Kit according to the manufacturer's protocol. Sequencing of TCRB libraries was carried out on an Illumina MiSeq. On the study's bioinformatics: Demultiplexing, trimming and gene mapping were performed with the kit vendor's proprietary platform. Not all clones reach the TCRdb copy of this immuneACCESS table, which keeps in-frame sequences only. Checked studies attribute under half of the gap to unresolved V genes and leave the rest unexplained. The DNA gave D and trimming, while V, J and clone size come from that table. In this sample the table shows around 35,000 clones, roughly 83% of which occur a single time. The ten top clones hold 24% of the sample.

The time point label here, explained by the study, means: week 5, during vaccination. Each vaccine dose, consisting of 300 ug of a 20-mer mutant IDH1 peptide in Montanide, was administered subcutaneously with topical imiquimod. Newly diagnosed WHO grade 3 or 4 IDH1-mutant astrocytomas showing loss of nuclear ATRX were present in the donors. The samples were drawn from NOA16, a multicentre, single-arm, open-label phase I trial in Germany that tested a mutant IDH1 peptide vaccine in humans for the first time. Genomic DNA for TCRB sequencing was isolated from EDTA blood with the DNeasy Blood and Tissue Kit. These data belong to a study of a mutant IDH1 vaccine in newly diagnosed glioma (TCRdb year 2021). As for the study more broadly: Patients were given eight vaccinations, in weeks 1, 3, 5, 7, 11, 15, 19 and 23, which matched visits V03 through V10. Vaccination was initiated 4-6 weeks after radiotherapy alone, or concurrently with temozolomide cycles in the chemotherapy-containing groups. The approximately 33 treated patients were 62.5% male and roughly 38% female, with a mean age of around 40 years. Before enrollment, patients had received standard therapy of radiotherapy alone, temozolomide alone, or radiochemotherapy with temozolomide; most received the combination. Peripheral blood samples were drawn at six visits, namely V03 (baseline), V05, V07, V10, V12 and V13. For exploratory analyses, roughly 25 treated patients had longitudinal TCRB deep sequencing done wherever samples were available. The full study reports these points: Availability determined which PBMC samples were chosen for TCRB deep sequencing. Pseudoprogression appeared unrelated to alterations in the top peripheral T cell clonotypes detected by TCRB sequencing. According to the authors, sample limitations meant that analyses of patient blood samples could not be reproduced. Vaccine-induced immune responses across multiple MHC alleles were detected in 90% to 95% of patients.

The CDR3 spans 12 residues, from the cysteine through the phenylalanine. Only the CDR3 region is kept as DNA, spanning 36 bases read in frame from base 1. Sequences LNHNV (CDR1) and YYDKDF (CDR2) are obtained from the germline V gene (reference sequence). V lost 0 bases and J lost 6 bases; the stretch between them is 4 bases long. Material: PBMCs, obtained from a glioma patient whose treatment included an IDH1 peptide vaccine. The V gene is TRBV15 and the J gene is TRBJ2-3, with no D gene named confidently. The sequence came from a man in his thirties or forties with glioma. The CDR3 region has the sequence CATSREADTQYF. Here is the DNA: TGTGCCACCAGCAGAGAGGCGGATACGCAGTATTTT.